Listed below are T cell receptor beta chains from one sample, sequenced in a study of cytomegalovirus exposure and HLA in healthy donors. Using immunoSEQ multiplex PCR, the repertoire was profiled, and TCRdb retains in-frame clones only, with some absent. The sample has under 200,000 clones, roughly three quarters seen once. The sequenced sample was PBMCs. These receptors originate from a male donor in good health and CMV-seropositive. Both conserved end residues are part of each CDR3. A D gene is named only where the DNA matches it firmly. Not every row has a clone size; where given, it reads once, few, many or a size class.

V: TRBV19
J: TRBJ1-2
D: TRBD1
length: 15
size: NA
DNA: TGTGCCAGCCGATACCCCGGGACAGGGAACTATGGCTACACCTTC
CDR3: CASRYPGTGNYGYTF

V: TRBV2
J: TRBJ2-1
D: NA
length: 15
size: NA
DNA: TGTGCCAGCAGTGAAGGGACTACAGGTTTGGTTGAGCAGTTCTTC
CDR3: CASSEGTTGLVEQFF

V: TRBV6-1
J: TRBJ2-2
D: NA
length: 14
size: NA
DNA: TGTGCCAGTCTCCCCTTAGGAGACACCGGGGAGCTGTTTTTT
CDR3: CASLPLGDTGELFF

V: TRBV7-9
J: TRBJ1-1
D: TRBD1
length: 15
size: NA
DNA: TGTTCCAGCAGCACCTGGGACAGGGCATACACTGAAGCTTTCTTT
CDR3: CSSSTWDRAYTEAFF

V: TRBV7-6
J: TRBJ1-4
D: NA
length: 15
size: NA
DNA: TGTGCCAGCAGCCCCCCCAAGGGGAACGGCGAAAAACTGTTTTTT
CDR3: CASSPPKGNGEKLFF

V: TRBV7-8
J: TRBJ2-1
D: TRBD2
length: 15
size: NA
DNA: TGTGCCAGCAGCACCCGGGGGGGTCTTTACAATGAGCAGTTCTTC
CDR3: CASSTRGGLYNEQFF

V: TRBV27
J: TRBJ2-5
D: TRBD2
length: 15
size: NA
DNA: TGTGCCAGCAGTATCGGGACTAGCGGGCAAGAGACCCAGTACTTC
CDR3: CASSIGTSGQETQYF

V: TRBV30
J: TRBJ1-2
D: TRBD1
length: 13
size: NA
DNA: TGTGCCTACCTAAGGGCAGGGGGCTATGGCTACACCTTC
CDR3: CAYLRAGGYGYTF

V: TRBV27
J: TRBJ1-1
D: NA
length: 16
size: once
DNA: TGTGCCAGCAGAGATCGCCGGGGCAGGGGGAACACTGAAGCTTTCTTT
CDR3: CASRDRRGRGNTEAFF

V: TRBV19
J: TRBJ1-3
D: TRBD1
length: 14
size: NA
DNA: TGTGCCAGTAGTGACCGGGACAGGGGGCACACCATATATTTT
CDR3: CASSDRDRGHTIYF

V: TRBV4-1
J: TRBJ2-3
D: TRBD2
length: 17
size: once
DNA: TGCGCCAGCTCTACTAGCGGGGGGCTCACCCGCACAGATACGCAGTATTTT
CDR3: CASSTSGGLTRTDTQYF

V: TRBV4-3
J: TRBJ1-2
D: TRBD1
length: 18
size: NA
DNA: TGCGCCAGCAGCCATTTAGGACAGGGAGAGATTGTAAACTATGGCTACACCTTC
CDR3: CASSHLGQGEIVNYGYTF

V: TRBV20-1
J: TRBJ2-3
D: TRBD1
length: 11
size: few
DNA: TGCAGTGCTTCCGGGACAGGGATTATGTATTTT
CDR3: CSASGTGIMYF

V: TRBV6-6
J: TRBJ2-7
D: TRBD1
length: 13
size: few
DNA: TGTGCCAGCAGCGGGACAGTCTCCTACGAGCAGTACTTC
CDR3: CASSGTVSYEQYF

V: TRBV6-5
J: TRBJ1-6
D: NA
length: 11
size: NA
DNA: TGTGCCAGCAGTCAAGGGGAGGCCCTCCACTTT
CDR3: CASSQGEALHF

V: TRBV25-1
J: TRBJ2-4
D: NA
length: 15
size: NA
DNA: TGTGCCAGCAGTGAAGGGGGGAGCCCCAAAAACATTCAGTACTTC
CDR3: CASSEGGSPKNIQYF

V: TRBV2
J: TRBJ2-2
D: NA
length: 13
size: NA
DNA: TGTGCCAGCAGTGAAGTTATCACCGGGGAGCTGTTTTTT
CDR3: CASSEVITGELFF

V: TRBV5-1
J: TRBJ1-1
D: NA
length: 15
size: few
DNA: TGCGCCAGCAGCTTGGGCGGGGTCGTGGGCACTGAAGCTTTCTTT
CDR3: CASSLGGVVGTEAFF

V: TRBV6-5
J: TRBJ2-3
D: NA
length: 12
size: NA
DNA: TGTGCCAGCAGTTCCCCCGGGGATACGCAGTATTTT
CDR3: CASSSPGDTQYF

V: TRBV5-1
J: TRBJ2-7
D: TRBD1
length: 13
size: NA
DNA: TGCGCCAGCAGCTTGGACAGGGGCCACGAGCAGTACTTC
CDR3: CASSLDRGHEQYF

V: TRBV6-5
J: TRBJ2-7
D: NA
length: 13
size: NA
DNA: TGTGCCAGCAGTAAAGGCGGCTCCTACGAGCAGTACTTC
CDR3: CASSKGGSYEQYF

V: TRBV5-1
J: TRBJ1-1
D: NA
length: 13
size: NA
DNA: TGCGCCAGCAGCCCTGACAGCAGTCTGAAAGCTTTCTTT
CDR3: CASSPDSSLKAFF

V: TRBV5-1
J: TRBJ2-3
D: TRBD2
length: 19
size: NA
DNA: TGCGCCAGCAGCAAAGCTAGCGGCCTTCTAGTCGCTAGCACAGATACGCAGTATTTT
CDR3: CASSKASGLLVASTDTQYF

V: TRBV6-5
J: TRBJ2-7
D: TRBD2
length: 16
size: NA
DNA: TGTGCCAGCAGTTACTCAACGGGACTAGCGGGACCAGAGCAGTACTTC
CDR3: CASSYSTGLAGPEQYF

V: TRBV18
J: TRBJ2-1
D: TRBD2
length: 17
size: once
DNA: TGTGCCAGCTCACCGCGTACTAGCGGAGGGTTCTACAATGAGCAGTTCTTC
CDR3: CASSPRTSGGFYNEQFF

V: TRBV11-1
J: TRBJ1-2
D: TRBD1
length: 14
size: NA
DNA: TGTGCCAGCAGTACGGAGGGGGCCCCTTCTGGCTACACCTTC
CDR3: CASSTEGAPSGYTF

V: TRBV27
J: TRBJ1-6
D: TRBD1
length: 16
size: NA
DNA: TGTGCCAGCAAGTACCACAGGGGGTCCTATAATTCACCCCTCCACTTT
CDR3: CASKYHRGSYNSPLHF

V: TRBV18
J: TRBJ1-1
D: NA
length: 12
size: NA
DNA: TGTGCCAGCTCAGGGTCAGGGCCTGAAGCTTTCTTT
CDR3: CASSGSGPEAFF

V: TRBV9
J: TRBJ2-7
D: TRBD1
length: 14
size: NA
DNA: TGTGCCAGCAGCGTGGGACAGATAGCCTACGAGCAGTACTTC
CDR3: CASSVGQIAYEQYF

V: TRBV5-4
J: TRBJ2-3
D: NA
length: 15
size: NA
DNA: TGTGCCAGCAGCTGGGGGGGGGCCAGGTCAGATACGCAGTATTTT
CDR3: CASSWGGARSDTQYF

V: TRBV9
J: TRBJ2-1
D: NA
length: 15
size: NA
DNA: TGTGCCAGCAGCGTAGGGCGGGGAAACTACAATGAGCAGTTCTTC
CDR3: CASSVGRGNYNEQFF

V: TRBV9
J: TRBJ2-3
D: NA
length: 14
size: NA
DNA: TGTGCCAGCAGCGAGTCCCCCGGGGGATCTACGCAGTATTTT
CDR3: CASSESPGGSTQYF

V: TRBV10-3
J: TRBJ1-6
D: TRBD1
length: 15
size: few
DNA: TGTGCCATCAGTGAGTCGACAGGGCGTAATTCACCCCTCCACTTT
CDR3: CAISESTGRNSPLHF